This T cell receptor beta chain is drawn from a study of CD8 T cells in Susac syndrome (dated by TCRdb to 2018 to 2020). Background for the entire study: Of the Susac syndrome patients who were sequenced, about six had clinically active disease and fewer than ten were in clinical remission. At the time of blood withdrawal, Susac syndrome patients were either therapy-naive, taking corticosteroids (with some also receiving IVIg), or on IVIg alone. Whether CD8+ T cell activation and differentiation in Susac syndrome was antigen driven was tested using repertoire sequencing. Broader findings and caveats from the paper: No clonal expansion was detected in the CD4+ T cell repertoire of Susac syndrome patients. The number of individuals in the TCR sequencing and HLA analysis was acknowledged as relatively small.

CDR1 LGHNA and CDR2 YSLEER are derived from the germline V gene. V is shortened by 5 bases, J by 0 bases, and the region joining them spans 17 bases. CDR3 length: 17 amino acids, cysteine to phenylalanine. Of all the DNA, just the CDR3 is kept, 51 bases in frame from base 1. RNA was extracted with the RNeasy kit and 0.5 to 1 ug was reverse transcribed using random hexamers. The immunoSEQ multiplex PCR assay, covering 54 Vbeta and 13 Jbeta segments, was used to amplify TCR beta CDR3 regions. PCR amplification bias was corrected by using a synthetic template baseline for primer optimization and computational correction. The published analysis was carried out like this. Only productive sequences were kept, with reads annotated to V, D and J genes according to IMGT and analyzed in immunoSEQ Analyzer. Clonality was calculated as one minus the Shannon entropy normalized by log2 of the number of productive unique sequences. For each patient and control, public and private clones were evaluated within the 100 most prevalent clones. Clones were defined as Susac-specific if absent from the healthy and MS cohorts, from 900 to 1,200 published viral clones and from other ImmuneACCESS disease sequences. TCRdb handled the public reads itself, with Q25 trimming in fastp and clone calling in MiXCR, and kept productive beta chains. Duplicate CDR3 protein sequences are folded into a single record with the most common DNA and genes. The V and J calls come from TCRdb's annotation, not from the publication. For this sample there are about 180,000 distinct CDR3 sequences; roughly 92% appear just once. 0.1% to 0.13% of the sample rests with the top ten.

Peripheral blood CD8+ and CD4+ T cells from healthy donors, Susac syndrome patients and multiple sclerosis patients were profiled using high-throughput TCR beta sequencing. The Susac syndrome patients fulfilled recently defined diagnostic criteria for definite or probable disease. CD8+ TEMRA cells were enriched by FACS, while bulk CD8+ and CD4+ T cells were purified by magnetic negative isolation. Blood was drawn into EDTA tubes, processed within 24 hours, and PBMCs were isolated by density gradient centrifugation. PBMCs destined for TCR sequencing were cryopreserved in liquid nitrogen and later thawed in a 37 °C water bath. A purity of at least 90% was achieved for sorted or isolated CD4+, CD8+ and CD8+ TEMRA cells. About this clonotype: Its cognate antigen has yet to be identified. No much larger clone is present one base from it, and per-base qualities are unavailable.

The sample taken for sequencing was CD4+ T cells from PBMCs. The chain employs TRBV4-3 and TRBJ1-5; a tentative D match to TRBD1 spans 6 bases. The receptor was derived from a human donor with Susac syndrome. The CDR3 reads CASSYEHPDSSNQPQHF. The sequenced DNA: TGCGCCAGCAGCTACGAACACCCGGACAGTAGCAATCAGCCCCAGCATTTT.